The present T cell receptor (beta chain) was sequenced within a study of post-analysis software for immune sequencing data. cDNA libraries for TCR beta contained unique molecular identifiers. TCRdb re-analysed the PCR reads in MiXCR, keeping a single row per CDR3 protein. The repertoire has about 800,000 distinct CDR3 sequences, 30% of them found once; the top ten carry roughly 0.54%. Points from the study as a whole: Batch-matched samples strongly co-clustered by F measure. Normalized Chao1 diversity in multiple sclerosis patients fell significantly below that of controls. The five TRBV segments detected at higher frequency in patients than in controls included TRBV5-6, TRBV5-1 and TRBV20-1.

Germline values: CDR1 SEHNR, CDR2 FQNEAQ (reference sequence). The CDR3 runs to 15 residues. V was pared by 3 bases and J by 9 bases, with 9 bases of the junction left unmatched. Remarks on this clonotype: Its antigen remains unknown.

J is TRBJ2-1 and V is TRBV7-9; 9 bases fit TRBD1. This TCR came from a girl under 18 with multiple sclerosis. Sequencing used blood. DNA for the CDR3: TGTGCCAGCAGCTTGATTCTGGGACAGGGTGGTGAGCAGTTCTTC. This sequence encodes CASSLILGQGGEQFF.